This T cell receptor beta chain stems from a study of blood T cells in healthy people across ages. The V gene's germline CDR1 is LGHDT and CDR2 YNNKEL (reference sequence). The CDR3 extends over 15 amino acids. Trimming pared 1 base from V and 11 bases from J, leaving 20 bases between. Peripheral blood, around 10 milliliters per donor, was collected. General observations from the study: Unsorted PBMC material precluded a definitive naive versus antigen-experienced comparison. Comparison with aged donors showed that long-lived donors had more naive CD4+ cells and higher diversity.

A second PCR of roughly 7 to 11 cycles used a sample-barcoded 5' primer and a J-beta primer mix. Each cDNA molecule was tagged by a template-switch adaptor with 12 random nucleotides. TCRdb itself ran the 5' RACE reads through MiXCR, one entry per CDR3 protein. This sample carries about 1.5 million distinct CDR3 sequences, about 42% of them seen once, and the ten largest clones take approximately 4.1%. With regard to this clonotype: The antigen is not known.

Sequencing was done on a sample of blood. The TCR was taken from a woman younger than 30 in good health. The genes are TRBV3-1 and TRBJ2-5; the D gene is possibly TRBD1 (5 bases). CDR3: CASSQGLWGPGQQYF. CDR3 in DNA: TGTGCCAGCAGCCAAGGCCTTTGGGGCCCAGGCCAGCAGTACTTC.